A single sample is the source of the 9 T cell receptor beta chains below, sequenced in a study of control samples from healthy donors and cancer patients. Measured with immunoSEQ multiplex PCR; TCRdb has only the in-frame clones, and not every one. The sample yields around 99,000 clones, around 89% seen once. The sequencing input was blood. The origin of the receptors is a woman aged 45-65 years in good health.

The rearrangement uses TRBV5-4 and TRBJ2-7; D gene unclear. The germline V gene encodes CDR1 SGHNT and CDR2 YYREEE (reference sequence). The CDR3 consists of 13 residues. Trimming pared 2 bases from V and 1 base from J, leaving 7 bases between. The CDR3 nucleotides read TGTGCCAGCAGCTTTTACGGTTCCTACGAGCAGTACTTC. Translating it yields CASSFYGSYEQYF. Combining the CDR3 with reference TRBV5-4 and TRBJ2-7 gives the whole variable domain ETGVTQSPTHLIKTRGQQVTLRCSSQSGHNTVSWYQQALGQGPQFIFQYYREEENGRGNFPPRFSGLQFPNYSSELNVNALELDDSALYLCASSFYGSYEQYFGPGTRLTVT.

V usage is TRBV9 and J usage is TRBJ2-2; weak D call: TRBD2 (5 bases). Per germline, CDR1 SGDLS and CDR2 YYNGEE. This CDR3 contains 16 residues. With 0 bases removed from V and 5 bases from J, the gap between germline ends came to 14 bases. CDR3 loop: CASSVEGPGVTGELFF. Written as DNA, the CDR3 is TGTGCCAGCAGCGTAGAAGGCCCCGGGGTAACCGGGGAGCTGTTTTTT.

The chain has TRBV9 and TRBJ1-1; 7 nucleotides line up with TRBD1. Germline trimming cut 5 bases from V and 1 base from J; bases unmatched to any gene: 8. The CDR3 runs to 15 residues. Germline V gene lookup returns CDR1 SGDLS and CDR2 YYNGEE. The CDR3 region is CASSLAGTENTEAFF. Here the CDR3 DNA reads TGTGCCAGCAGTTTAGCCGGGACAGAGAACACTGAAGCTTTCTTT.

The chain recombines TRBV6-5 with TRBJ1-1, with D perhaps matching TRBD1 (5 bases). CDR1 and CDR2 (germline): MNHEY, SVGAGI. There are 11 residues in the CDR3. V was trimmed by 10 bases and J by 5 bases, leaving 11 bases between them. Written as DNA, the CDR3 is TGTGCCACCCAGTGGGGGACTGAAGCTTTCTTT. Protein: CATQWGTEAFF.

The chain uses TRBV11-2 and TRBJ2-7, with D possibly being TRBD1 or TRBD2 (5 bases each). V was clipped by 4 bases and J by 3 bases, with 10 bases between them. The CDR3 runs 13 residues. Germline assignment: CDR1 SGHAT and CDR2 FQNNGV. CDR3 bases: TGTGCCAGCAGCTCCGGGGCGCACTACGAGCAGTACTTC. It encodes CASSSGAHYEQYF.

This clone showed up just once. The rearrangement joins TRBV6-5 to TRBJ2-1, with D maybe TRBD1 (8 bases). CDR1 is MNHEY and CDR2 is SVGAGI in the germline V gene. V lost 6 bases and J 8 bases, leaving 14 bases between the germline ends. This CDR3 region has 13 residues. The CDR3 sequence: CASRVQGGHEQFF. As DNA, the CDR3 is TGTGCCAGCAGAGTACAGGGGGGGCATGAGCAGTTCTTC.

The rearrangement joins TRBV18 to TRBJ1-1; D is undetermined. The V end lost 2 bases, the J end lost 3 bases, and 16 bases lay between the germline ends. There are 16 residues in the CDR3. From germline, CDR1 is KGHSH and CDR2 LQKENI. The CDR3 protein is CASSPGLVSRDTEAFF. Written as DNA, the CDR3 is TGTGCCAGCTCACCAGGACTAGTATCGCGCGACACTGAAGCTTTCTTT.

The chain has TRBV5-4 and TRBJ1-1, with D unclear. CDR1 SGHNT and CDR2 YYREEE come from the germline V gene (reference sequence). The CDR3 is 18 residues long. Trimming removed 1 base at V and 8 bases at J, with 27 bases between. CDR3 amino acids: CASSLTYETYPPLLEAFF. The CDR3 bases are TGTGCCAGCAGCTTGACGTATGAGACCTATCCACCTTTACTCGAAGCTTTCTTT.

The CDR3 protein is CASSPGGSRGNTIYF. CDR3 in DNA: TGTGCCAGCAGCCCGGGGGGCTCGCGGGGAAACACCATATATTTT. The gene calls are TRBV11-3 and TRBJ1-3; maybe TRBD1 (6 bases). The CDR3 spans 15 residues. The V gene's germline CDR1 is SGHNT and CDR2 YENEEA. Trimming took 5 bases from V and 4 from J, leaving 15 bases between them.